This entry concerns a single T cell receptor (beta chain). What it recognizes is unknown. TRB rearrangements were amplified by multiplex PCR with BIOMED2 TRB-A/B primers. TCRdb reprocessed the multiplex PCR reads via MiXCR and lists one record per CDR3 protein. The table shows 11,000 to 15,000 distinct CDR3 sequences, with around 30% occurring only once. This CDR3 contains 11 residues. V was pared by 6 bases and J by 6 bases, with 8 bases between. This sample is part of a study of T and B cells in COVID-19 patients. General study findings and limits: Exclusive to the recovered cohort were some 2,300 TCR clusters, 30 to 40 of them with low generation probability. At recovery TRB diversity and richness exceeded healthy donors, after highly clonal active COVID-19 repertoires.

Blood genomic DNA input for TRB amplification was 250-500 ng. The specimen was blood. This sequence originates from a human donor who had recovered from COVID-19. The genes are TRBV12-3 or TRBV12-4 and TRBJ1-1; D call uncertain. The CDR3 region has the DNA TGTGCCAGCAGAAGGACGGCTGAAGCTTTCTTT. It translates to CASRRTAEAFF.